This TCR beta chain was obtained from a study of tumor-infiltrating lymphocytes in oesophageal squamous cell carcinoma (TCRdb year 2016). The method was PCR. Sequencing relied on an Illumina HiSeq 2000. The raw public reads went through TCRdb reprocessing: fastp at Q25, MiXCR clone calling, in-frame beta chains kept. Each CDR3 protein gets just one entry, which takes the most common genes and DNA from the rows behind it. The sample includes 8,000 to 11,000 distinct CDR3 sequences, with roughly 63% observed a single time. The ten most abundant clones make up 26% of the sample. This clonotype is a singleton in its sample. This receptor's antigen is unknown. Per-base qualities were not stored, and no clone one base away is much larger. One read is thin evidence. This TCR was recovered from a female donor with esophageal squamous cell carcinoma. Sequences were obtained from esophageal tumor tissue.

The encoded CDR3 is CASSRDWAGYEQYF. The nucleotides are TGTGCCAGCAGCCGGGACTGGGCGGGCTACGAGCAGTACTTC. This receptor chain uses TRBV11-2 and TRBJ2-4; matching of 6 bases hints at TRBD2 as the D gene. The assigned J gene may be wrong: the sequence end matches TRBJ2-7 better. The germline V gene sets CDR1 to SGHAT and CDR2 to FQNNGV. The CDR3 covers 14 residues, taking in both the cysteine and the phenylalanine. The entry retains the CDR3 DNA only, 42 bases that are in frame from base 1.